This T cell receptor beta chain is drawn from a study of T cell repertoires in cytomegalovirus infection. Background on the study: Carrying CMV and the relevant HLA type showed in public TCR beta signatures. Study observations and caveats: HLA-C-restricted TCR beta clonotypes specific for CMV led the ex vivo response. Cumulative public TCR beta family frequency identified carriers of CMV plus the relevant HLA.

Via MiXCR, TCRdb re-called the reads, giving one row per CDR3 protein. This table holds roughly 140,000 distinct CDR3 sequences, about a quarter found once. There are 15 residues in the CDR3. CDR1 and CDR2 (germline): SGHTA, FQGNSA. Trimming removed 3 bases from V and 5 bases from J; junction bases left unmatched: 5. This clonotype was detected many times. Its antigen is undetermined. V gene TRBV7-2 combines with J gene TRBJ2-5; TRBD2 matches 11 bases. The sequenced sample consisted of PBMCs. This receptor was identified in a human donor in good health (CMV status not recorded). Some clones in this sample may be carry-over from other donors' samples. Here the CDR3 reads CASSLASGRWETQYF. CDR3 coding DNA: TGTGCCAGCAGCTTGGCTAGCGGGAGGTGGGAGACCCAGTACTTC.